Below, 8 T cell receptor beta chains from the same sample are listed, as sequenced in a study of monozygotic twins with inflammatory bowel disease. TCRdb reprocessed the 5' RACE reads and stores each CDR3 protein as one record, lacking DNA. Across about 300,000 distinct CDR3 sequences, the top ten clones capture 5.6% of the sample. Sequencing used blood. Source of these receptors: a human donor with ulcerative colitis or Crohn's disease, or a healthy co-twin of an affected twin (not recorded which).

This chain connects TRBV5-1 to TRBJ2-5. This CDR3 is 15 amino acids long. The germline V gene has CDR1 SGHRS and CDR2 YFSETQ. CDR3 in amino acids: CASRSIPGTQETQYF.

CDR3: CASSEIGTGNNIQYF. V and J are TRBV25-1 and TRBJ2-4; TCRdb picks TRBD1, but there is no DNA to check that call. The CDR3 is made up of 15 amino acids. Germline V CDR1 and CDR2: MGHDK, SYGVNS. Using reference TRBV25-1 and TRBJ2-4 for the parts outside the CDR3, the full variable domain is EADIYQTPRYLVIGTGKKITLECSQTMGHDKMYWYQQDPGMELHLIHYSYGVNSTEKGDLSSESTVSRIRTEHFPLTLESARPSHTSQYLCASSEIGTGNNIQYFGAGTRLSVL.

This chain joins TRBV11-1 and TRBJ2-5; as DNA is missing, the TRBD2 call by TCRdb cannot be tested. CDR1 is SGHAT, CDR2 FQDESV, per germline (reference sequence). The length of the CDR3 is 18 residues. The CDR3 region is CASSLGLAGGSHQETQYF.

The chain couples TRBV11-2 to TRBJ1-2. Per the germline V gene, CDR1 is SGHAT and CDR2 is FQNNGV. This CDR3 is built from 14 residues. CDR3 region: CASSLEPNNYGYTF.

The chain combines TRBV7-9 with TRBJ2-1; TCRdb calls TRBD1, which cannot be checked without DNA. Looked up from germline, CDR1 is SEHNR and CDR2 is FQNEAQ (reference sequence). This CDR3 is built from 16 residues. CDR3 region: CASSFLQGVLANEQFF.

The gene calls are TRBV5-5 and TRBJ1-2. The CDR3 length is 11 residues. Looked up from germline, CDR1 is SGHKS and CDR2 is YYEKEE (reference sequence). CDR3 residues: CASSLEYGYTF. The full variable domain, its missing parts supplied by reference TRBV5-5 and TRBJ1-2, is DAGVTQSPTHLIKTRGQQVTLRCSPISGHKSVSWYQQVLGQGPQFIFQYYEKEERGRGNFPDRFSARQFPNYSSELNVNALLLGDSALYLCASSLEYGYTFGSGTRLTVV.

The chain employs TRBV5-1 and TRBJ2-1; TCRdb lists TRBD2, though no DNA is available to test this call. The CDR3 has 16 residues. Germline assignment: CDR1 SGHRS and CDR2 YFSETQ. CDR3 protein: CASRTAGAGGYNEQFF.

This rearrangement joins TRBV12-3 or TRBV12-4 to TRBJ2-5; the TRBD1 assignment by TCRdb is unverifiable without DNA. The CDR3 contains 13 residues. The CDR3: CASSWTGRETQYF.